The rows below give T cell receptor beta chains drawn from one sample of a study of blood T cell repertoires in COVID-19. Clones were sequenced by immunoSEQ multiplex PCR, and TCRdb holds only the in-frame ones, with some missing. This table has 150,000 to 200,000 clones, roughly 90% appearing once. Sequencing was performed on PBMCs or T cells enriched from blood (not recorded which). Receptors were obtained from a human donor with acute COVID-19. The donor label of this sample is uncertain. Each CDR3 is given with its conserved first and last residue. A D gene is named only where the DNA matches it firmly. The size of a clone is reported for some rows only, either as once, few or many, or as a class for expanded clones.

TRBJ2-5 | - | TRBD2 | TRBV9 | CASTASGGTGETQYF | TGTGCCAGCACCGCTAGCGGGGGAACTGGAGAGACCCAGTACTTC
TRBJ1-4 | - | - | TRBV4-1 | CASSHTPTTNEKLFF | TGCGCCAGCAGCCACACTCCTACAACTAATGAAAAACTGTTTTTT
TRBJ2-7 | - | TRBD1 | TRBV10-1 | CASSLRYGTGVREQYF | TGCGCCAGCAGTCTGAGATACGGGACAGGGGTGAGAGAGCAGTACTTC
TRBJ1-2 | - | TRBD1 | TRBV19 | CASRLTGTGKRDGYTF | TGTGCCAGTAGGCTTACCGGGACAGGGAAGCGGGATGGCTACACCTTC
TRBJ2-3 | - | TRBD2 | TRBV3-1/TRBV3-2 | CASSPQRGGDTDTQYF | TGTGCCAGCAGCCCACAGCGGGGGGGCGACACAGATACGCAGTATTTT
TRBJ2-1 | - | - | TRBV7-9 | CASSLRLSEDEQFF | TGTGCCAGCAGCTTGAGGTTAAGCGAGGATGAGCAGTTCTTC
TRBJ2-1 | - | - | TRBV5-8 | CASSLRLNEQFF | TGTGCCAGCAGCTTACGACTAAATGAGCAGTTCTTC
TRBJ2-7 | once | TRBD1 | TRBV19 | CASGQGYYEQYF | TGTGCCAGTGGACAGGGCTACTACGAGCAGTACTTC
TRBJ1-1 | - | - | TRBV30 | CAWGTPMNTEAFF | TGTGCCTGGGGAACTCCTATGAACACTGAAGCTTTCTTT
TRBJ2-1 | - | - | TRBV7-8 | CASSLLFPGESNNEQFF | TGTGCCAGCAGCTTACTCTTCCCCGGGGAATCGAACAATGAGCAGTTCTTC
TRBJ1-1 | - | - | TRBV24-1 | CATSRGLNTEAFF | TGTGCCACCTCGCGGGGCTTGAACACTGAAGCTTTCTTT
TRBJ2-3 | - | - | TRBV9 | CASSGQATSTDTQYF | TGTGCCAGCAGCGGACAGGCTACTAGCACAGATACGCAGTATTTT
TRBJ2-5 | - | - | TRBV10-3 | CAISESGAETQYF | TGTGCCATCAGTGAGTCAGGGGCAGAGACCCAGTACTTC
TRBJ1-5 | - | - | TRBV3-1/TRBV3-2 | CASSHPAGAPGGQPQHF | TGTGCCAGCAGCCACCCGGCGGGGGCCCCAGGAGGTCAGCCCCAGCATTTT
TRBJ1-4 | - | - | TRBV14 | CASSQDNRDEKLFF | TGTGCCAGCAGCCAAGATAACAGGGATGAAAAACTGTTTTTT
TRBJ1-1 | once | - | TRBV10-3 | CATAGEGNTEAFF | TGTGCCACCGCCGGGGAGGGGAACACTGAAGCTTTCTTT
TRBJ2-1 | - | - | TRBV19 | CASSIAGGPYNEQFF | TGTGCCAGTAGTATAGCGGGGGGCCCCTACAATGAGCAGTTCTTC
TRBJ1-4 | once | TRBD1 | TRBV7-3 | CASSPTGGSEKLFF | TGTGCCAGCAGCCCCACAGGGGGGAGTGAAAAACTGTTTTTT
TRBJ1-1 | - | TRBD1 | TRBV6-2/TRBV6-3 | CASSLAGGSDTEAFF | TGTGCCAGCAGCCTAGCAGGGGGCTCGGACACTGAAGCTTTCTTT
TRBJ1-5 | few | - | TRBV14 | CASSPGLNQPQHF | TGTGCCAGCAGCCCGGGACTTAACCAGCCCCAGCATTTT
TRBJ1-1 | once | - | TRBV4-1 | CASSQVGGTISEAFF | TGCGCCAGCAGCCAAGTGGGGGGGACAATAAGTGAAGCTTTCTTT
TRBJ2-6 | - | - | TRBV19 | CASSIVIVSTISGANVLTF | TGTGCCAGTAGTATAGTGATCGTGTCAACAATTTCTGGGGCCAACGTCCTGACTTTC
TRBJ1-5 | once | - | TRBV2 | CASSGQGLNQPQHF | TGTGCCAGCAGTGGCCAGGGTTTGAATCAGCCCCAGCATTTT
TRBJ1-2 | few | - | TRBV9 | CASSVEQANGYTF | TGTGCCAGCAGCGTAGAACAGGCTAATGGCTACACCTTC
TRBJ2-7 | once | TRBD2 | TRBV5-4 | CASSGPGLATEQYF | TGTGCCAGCAGCGGACCGGGACTAGCGACCGAGCAGTACTTC
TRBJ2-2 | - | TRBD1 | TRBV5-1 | CASSLAEVGGDTGELFF | TGCGCCAGCAGCTTGGCCGAGGTAGGGGGCGACACCGGGGAGCTGTTTTTT
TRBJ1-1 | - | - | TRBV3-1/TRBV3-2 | CASRTGGALNTEAFF | TGTGCCAGCAGGACCGGGGGGGCCCTAAACACTGAAGCTTTCTTT
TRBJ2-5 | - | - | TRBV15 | CATSSLAQQETQYF | TGTGCCACCAGCAGCTTGGCACAGCAAGAGACCCAGTACTTC
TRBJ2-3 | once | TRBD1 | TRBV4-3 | CASSGQGGDTQYF | TGCGCCAGCAGTGGACAGGGGGGAGATACGCAGTATTTT
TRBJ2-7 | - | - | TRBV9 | CASSGPGLDEQYF | TGTGCCAGCAGCGGCCCGGGACTGGACGAGCAGTACTTC
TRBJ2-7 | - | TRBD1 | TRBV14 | CASSQGTGGFYEQYF | TGTGCCAGCAGCCAGGGGACAGGGGGATTTTACGAGCAGTACTTC
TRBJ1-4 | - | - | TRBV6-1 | CASSEARGGGNEKLFF | TGTGCCAGCAGTGAAGCCCGGGGCGGGGGTAATGAAAAACTGTTTTTT
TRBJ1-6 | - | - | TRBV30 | CACASGLLNSPLHF | TGTGCCTGTGCTTCCGGACTACTTAATTCACCCCTCCACTTT
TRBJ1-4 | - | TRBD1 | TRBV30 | CAWSGGTGGPDEKLFF | TGTGCCTGGAGTGGCGGGACAGGGGGCCCTGATGAAAAACTGTTTTTT
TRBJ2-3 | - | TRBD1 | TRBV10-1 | CAQPLYYRGLGTDTQYF | TGCGCCCAGCCTCTTTATTACAGGGGTTTGGGCACAGATACGCAGTATTTT
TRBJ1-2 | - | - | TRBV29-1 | CSVKQGRGYTF | TGCAGCGTTAAGCAGGGGCGAGGCTACACCTTC
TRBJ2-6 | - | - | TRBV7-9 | CASSRQDLSGANVLTF | TGTGCCAGCAGCAGACAGGACCTGTCTGGGGCCAACGTCCTGACTTTC